These 10 T cell receptor beta chains were all obtained from the same sample, sequenced in a study of cytomegalovirus exposure and HLA in healthy donors. TCRdb's copy holds only in-frame clones and misses some; the assay was immunoSEQ multiplex PCR. Of 170,000 or so clones in the sample, 65% to 85% were seen once. The sequenced sample consisted of PBMCs. These receptors were obtained from a woman between 18 and 29 years old in good health and CMV-seropositive.

In its sample, this clone was seen a few times. The chain has TRBV5-1 and TRBJ2-3; 12 bases are shared with TRBD2. The V and J ends lost 3 bases and 1 base, in that order; junction bases with no gene match: 0. CDR1 SGHRS and CDR2 YFSETQ come from the germline V gene. The CDR3 runs 15 residues. CDR3: CASSWTSGGTDTQYF. The CDR3 DNA reads TGCGCCAGCAGCTGGACTAGCGGGGGCACAGATACGCAGTATTTT.

This chain's CDR3 is CASSLQPADEQYF. CDR3 bases: TGCGCCAGCAGCTTACAGCCAGCGGACGAGCAGTACTTC. The rearrangement uses TRBV5-1 and TRBJ2-7; D may be TRBD2 (5 bases). The V gene lost 2 bases and the J gene lost 5 bases, with 11 bases spanning the gap. This CDR3 spans 13 amino acids. The germline V gene encodes CDR1 SGHRS and CDR2 YFSETQ. Filled out from reference TRBV5-1 and TRBJ2-7, the complete variable domain reads KAGVTQTPRYLIKTRGQQVTLSCSPISGHRSVSWYQQTPGQGLQFLFEYFSETQRNKGNFPGRFSGRQFSNSRSEMNVSTLELGDSALYLCASSLQPADEQYFGPGTRLTVT.

The chain is built from TRBV6-5 and TRBJ1-1; 9 bases map to TRBD1. CDR1 and CDR2 (germline): MNHEY, SVGAGI. The V and J ends lost 7 bases and 0 bases, in that order; junction bases with no gene match: 6. CDR3 size: 15 residues. CDR3 sequence (DNA): TGTGCCAGCAACGTTAACAGGGGGCTGAACACTGAAGCTTTCTTT. Protein product: CASNVNRGLNTEAFF.

This clone was counted a single time. The chain is built from TRBV5-1 and TRBJ2-7, with D tentatively TRBD2 (6 bases). The CDR3 extends over 15 amino acids. Between the trimmed V and J ends, which lost 0 bases and 1 base, there was a span of 11 bases. Germline CDR1 SGHRS, CDR2 YFSETQ. The CDR3, as DNA: TGCGCCAGCAGCTTGGTCGGGACTCCTTCCTACGAGCAGTACTTC. Protein product: CASSLVGTPSYEQYF.

The chain is built from TRBV7-9 and TRBJ2-2; D is uncertain. Germline V lookup: CDR1 SEHNR, CDR2 FQNEAQ (reference sequence). V lost 0 bases and J lost 2, with 10 bases in between. This CDR3 contains 16 residues. The CDR3 bases are TGTGCCAGCAGCTTAGCGCCGGCGGCTAACACCGGGGAGCTGTTTTTT. As protein: CASSLAPAANTGELFF. Combining the CDR3 with reference TRBV7-9 and TRBJ2-2 gives the whole variable domain DTGVSQNPRHKITKRGQNVTFRCDPISEHNRLYWYRQTLGQGPEFLTYFQNEAQLEKSRLLSDRFSAERPKGSFSTLEIQRTEQGDSAMYLCASSLAPAANTGELFFGEGSRLTVL.

This chain joins TRBV7-3 and TRBJ1-2, with D perhaps TRBD1 (5 bases). The CDR3 extends over 13 amino acids. Trimming shortened V by 6 bases and J by 6 bases, and 14 bases separated the two germline ends. Germline V gene lookup returns CDR1 SGHTA and CDR2 FQGTGA. Here the CDR3 reads CASSPNGHNGYTF. The CDR3 DNA sequence: TGTGCCAGCAGTCCGAACGGACACAATGGCTACACCTTC.

The chain couples TRBV2 to TRBJ1-2, with D possibly TRBD1 on 5 matching bases. V was clipped by 2 bases and J by 5 bases, with 12 bases between them. CDR3 size: 14 residues. The germline gives CDR1 SNHLY, CDR2 FYNNEI. Here the CDR3 DNA reads TGTGCCAGCAGTGAATCGACAGCTGGGTATGGCTACACCTTC. This codes for CASSESTAGYGYTF. The entire variable domain, with the rest obtained from reference TRBV2 and TRBJ1-2, is as follows: EPEVTQTPSHQVTQMGQEVILRCVPISNHLYFYWYRQILGQKVEFLVSFYNNEISEKSEIFDDQFSVERPDGSNFTLKIRSTKLEDSAMYFCASSESTAGYGYTFGSGTRLTVV.

The V and J genes are TRBV4-2 and TRBJ2-1; 9 nucleotides match TRBD2. This CDR3 contains 14 residues. Trimming at V came to 4 bases and at J to 7 bases, leaving 5 bases not matched to a gene. CDR1 and CDR2 from the germline V gene are LGHNA and YNFKEQ. The chain's CDR3 is CASSPAGGSNEQFF. CDR3 bases: TGTGCCAGCAGCCCAGCGGGGGGTTCGAATGAGCAGTTCTTC.

To note about this clone: The identical CDR3 is also encoded by other nucleotide sequences in the sample. This rearrangement joins TRBV2 to TRBJ2-6; the D gene is possibly TRBD1 (6 bases). CDR1 and CDR2 from the germline V gene are SNHLY and FYNNEI. Trimming removed 6 bases at V and 4 bases at J, with 10 bases between. The CDR3 length is 14 residues. CDR3 in amino acids: CASSDRSGANVLTF. The CDR3 DNA is TGTGCCAGCAGCGACAGGTCCGGGGCCAACGTCCTGACTTTC.

This chain joins TRBV19 and TRBJ2-2, with a weak D call TRBD1 (6 bases). The CDR3 runs to 15 residues. V lost 6 bases, J lost 4 bases, and 15 bases lay in between. Germline CDR1 and CDR2: LNHDA and SQIVND (reference sequence). This CDR3 reads CASSPPSGVTGELFF. CDR3 bases: TGTGCCAGTAGCCCTCCGTCAGGGGTCACCGGGGAGCTGTTTTTT.